Each of the 26 T cell receptor beta chains below was sequenced from the same sample in a study of vaccination and CD4 T cells after COVID-19. Oncomine TCR Beta short-read sequencing was applied to DNA from cultured CD4+ T cells. One entry per CDR3 protein results from TCRdb running MiXCR on the PCR reads. In the table there are under 15,000 distinct CDR3 sequences, 30% to 45% of which are singletons. Their antigen targets remain unknown. Treatment described: roughly 10-day PBMC culture with coronavirus spike peptide pools or control peptides (ViraFEST assay). Material: cultured CD4+ T cells from blood. The receptors shown here come from a human donor with COVID-19.

This clonotype has a handful of counts. The chain carries TRBV19 and TRBJ2-7; 9 bases match TRBD1. After removal of 3 bases from V and 4 bases from J, the junction contained 7 bases not matched to a gene. Germline V gives CDR1 LNHDA, CDR2 SQIVND (reference sequence). The CDR3 runs to 15 residues. The CDR3 DNA follows: TGTGCCAGTAGTATTAGTAGGACAGGGGTATACGAGCAGTACTTC. Translating it yields CASSISRTGVYEQYF. Full variable domain (remainder filled in from reference TRBV19 and TRBJ2-7): DGGITQSPKYLFRKEGQNVTLSCEQNLNHDAMYWYRQDPGQGLRLIYYSQIVNDFQKGDIAEGYSVSREKKESFPLTVTSAQKNPTAFYLCASSISRTGVYEQYFGPGTRLTVT.

This chain connects TRBV2 to TRBJ2-2; TRBD2 might be the D (5 bases). This CDR3 has 15 amino acids. Between the trimmed V and J ends, which lost 7 bases and 3 bases, there was a span of 15 bases. Germline loops: CDR1 SNHLY, CDR2 FYNNEI. CDR3 sequence reads: CASTGGGRDTGELFF. The CDR3 DNA reads TGTGCCAGCACTGGAGGCGGGCGGGACACCGGGGAGCTGTTTTTT.

The chain joins TRBV20-1 to TRBJ1-5; 8 bases line up with TRBD1. The CDR3 contains 18 residues. In germline, CDR1 is DFQATT, CDR2 SNEGSKA (reference sequence). The V gene end was trimmed by 7 bases and the J gene end by 1 base; junction bases not matched to a gene: 18. CDR3 nucleotide sequence: TGCAGTGTCCGAGGGGTCAGGACAGGGATCGGCAGCAATCAGCCCCAGCATTTT. Protein sequence: CSVRGVRTGIGSNQPQHF.

This chain links TRBV27 with TRBJ2-5; 8 bases fit TRBD2. V lost 3 bases and J lost 4; bases outside the gene matches: 7. Germline assignment: CDR1 MNHEY and CDR2 SMNVEV (reference sequence). This CDR3 region has 15 residues. CDR3 in DNA: TGTGCCAGCAGTTTGCGGGGGGCGAGCGGAGAGACCCAGTACTTC. Translation: CASSLRGASGETQYF.

V is TRBV10-3 and J is TRBJ2-2, with 7 bases that match TRBD2. The CDR3 is 14 amino acids. J gave up 4 bases and V 7 bases, and 6 bases lay outside the gene matches. CDR1 is ENHRY and CDR2 is SYGVKD in the germline V gene. The CDR3 nucleotides read TGTGCCATCACCCCCGGGACTACCACCGGGGAGCTGTTTTTT. The encoded protein is CAITPGTTTGELFF.

This chain connects TRBV19 to TRBJ2-5; TRBD2 aligns across 8 bases. Germline assignment: CDR1 LNHDA and CDR2 SQIVND (reference sequence). The CDR3 covers 16 residues. The V segment lost 1 base and the J segment 2 bases; nucleotides outside the gene matches: 6. CDR3 DNA sequence: TGTGCCAGTAGTATAGCTACGGGACTAGTACAAGAGACCCAGTACTTC. It specifies CASSIATGLVQETQYF.

This clonotype has only a few counts. V and J are TRBV11-2 and TRBJ2-3; a possible D gene is TRBD2 (5 bases). In germline, CDR1 is SGHAT, CDR2 FQNNGV. The CDR3 loop spans 15 amino acids. V lost 0 bases and J 4 bases, leaving 11 bases between the germline ends. The CDR3, as DNA: TGTGCCAGCAGCTTAGACCCGGGGAGCCCAGATACGCAGTATTTT. Protein: CASSLDPGSPDTQYF.

V and J are TRBV27 and TRBJ2-7; 8 nucleotides match TRBD1. This CDR3 comprises 15 residues. Looked up from germline, CDR1 is MNHEY and CDR2 is SMNVEV (reference sequence). Losses at the gene ends were 6 bases for V and 2 bases for J; bases not matched to a gene: 9. CDR3 sequence (DNA): TGTGCCAGCAGCCCCCAGGGGGCGGCGGCCTACGAGCAGTACTTC. Its translation: CASSPQGAAAYEQYF.

Only a few counts were recorded for this clonotype. The V gene is TRBV30, the J gene TRBJ2-1; 10 nucleotides agree with TRBD1. This CDR3 is built from 14 residues. Unmatched junction bases numbered 2, after V lost 2 bases and J lost 4 bases. Germline CDR1 and CDR2: GTSNPN and SVGIG (reference sequence). The CDR3 reads CAWSRDRGYNEQFF. The CDR3 DNA reads as TGTGCCTGGAGTAGGGACAGGGGATACAATGAGCAGTTCTTC.

This clonotype was detected a few times. The chain recombines TRBV12-3 or TRBV12-4 with TRBJ1-2; perhaps TRBD1 as D (5 bases). V was trimmed by 5 bases and J by 4 bases, leaving 8 bases between them. This CDR3 is built from 12 residues. In DNA form, the CDR3 reads TGTGCCAGCAGTATCGACAGCTATGGCTACACCTTC. Translating it yields CASSIDSYGYTF.

In its sample, this clonotype was seen a few times. The chain links TRBV19 to TRBJ1-5; 7 bases line up with TRBD1. J was trimmed by 4 bases and V by 3 bases; bases with no gene match: 6. Germline V gene lookup returns CDR1 LNHDA and CDR2 SQIVND (reference sequence). The CDR3 runs 15 residues. CDR3 bases: TGTGCCAGTAGTATCGACTCGGGACAGAATCAGCCCCAGCATTTT. Translated, it gives CASSIDSGQNQPQHF.

V is TRBV6-2 or TRBV6-3 and J is TRBJ2-7; 8 nucleotides agree with TRBD1. The V and J ends lost 6 bases and 7 bases, in that order; junction bases with no gene match: 11. This CDR3 spans 14 amino acids. CDR1 MNHEY and CDR2 SVGEGT come from the germline V gene. CDR3 bases: TGTGCCAGCAGCAGCCCGGACAGGGATTATGAGCAGTACTTC. This encodes CASSSPDRDYEQYF.

This clonotype occurred a few times. J is TRBJ2-2 and V is TRBV7-3, with 10 bases matching TRBD2. The CDR3 spans 14 residues. Germline CDR1 and CDR2: SGHTA and FQGTGA. Trimming cost V 2 bases and J 7 bases; bases outside gene matches: 1. The CDR3 is CASSLQRGGGELFF. CDR3 coding DNA: TGTGCCAGCAGCTTACAGCGGGGGGGCGGGGAGCTGTTTTTT.

The chain links TRBV6-1 to TRBJ2-2; 7 nucleotides agree with TRBD2. The junction had 4 bases not matched to a gene; V was cut back by 6 bases and J by 0 bases. The CDR3 spans 15 residues. The V gene's germline CDR1 is MNHNS and CDR2 SASEGT. This CDR3 reads CASRQAGTNTGELFF. CDR3 DNA: TGTGCCAGCAGACAAGCGGGGACGAACACCGGGGAGCTGTTTTTT.

V usage is TRBV7-2 and J usage is TRBJ1-5; D remains unclear. Trimming removed 3 bases from V and 3 bases from J, with 15 bases in between. The CDR3 length is 16 residues. Germline V gives CDR1 SGHTA, CDR2 FQGNSA. The CDR3 reads CASSFVPGSSNQPQHF. CDR3 in DNA: TGTGCCAGCAGCTTTGTACCGGGTTCGTCCAATCAGCCCCAGCATTTT.

A few counts support this clonotype. The chain carries TRBV7-9 and TRBJ2-3; D is undetermined. Between the trimmed V and J ends, which lost 1 base and 5 bases, there was a span of 10 bases. From germline, CDR1 is SEHNR and CDR2 FQNEAQ (reference sequence). The CDR3 contains 14 residues. The CDR3 DNA follows: TGTGCCAGCAGCTTAGAGGGCCCTAGAGATACGCAGTATTTT. It is translated as CASSLEGPRDTQYF.

This clonotype appeared a few times. The chain has TRBV20-1 and TRBJ2-5; D may match TRBD1 or TRBD2 (6 bases each). The CDR3 has 13 amino acids. Per the germline V gene, CDR1 is DFQATT and CDR2 is SNEGSKA (reference sequence). Trimming took off 1 base at V and 4 bases at J, with 10 bases between the two ends. The CDR3, as DNA: TGCAGTGCTAGAGGGGGGGCCCCAGAGACCCAGTACTTC. Its protein is CSARGGAPETQYF.

V and J are TRBV7-6 and TRBJ2-7; 7 nucleotides align to TRBD1. Germline V gene data show CDR1 as SGHVS and CDR2 as FNYEAQ. The CDR3 is 14 amino acids. The V and J ends lost 1 base and 4 bases, in that order; junction bases with no gene match: 4. The CDR3 region is CASSLEQGKYEQYF. The CDR3 DNA reads as TGTGCCAGCAGCTTAGAACAGGGGAAATACGAGCAGTACTTC. Combining the CDR3 with reference TRBV7-6 and TRBJ2-7 gives the whole variable domain GAGVSQSPRYKVTKRGQDVALRCDPISGHVSLYWYRQALGQGPEFLTYFNYEAQQDKSGLPNDRFSAERPEGSISTLTIQRTEQRDSAMYRCASSLEQGKYEQYFGPGTRLTVT.

This clonotype was observed a handful of times. The CDR3 loop is CASSPGGNKYQETQYF. Written as DNA, the CDR3 is TGTGCCAGCAGTCCAGGTGGCAATAAGTACCAAGAGACCCAGTACTTC. This sequence joins TRBV28 and TRBJ2-5, with D uncertain. The CDR3 runs 16 residues. V lost 5 bases, J lost 0 bases, and 16 bases lay in between. Germline CDR1 and CDR2: MDHEN and SYDVKM. Looking up the rest from reference TRBV28 and TRBJ2-5 gives the full variable domain: DVKVTQSSRYLVKRTGEKVFLECVQDMDHENMFWYRQDPGLGLRLIYFSYDVKMKEKGDIPEGYSVSREKKERFSLILESASTNQTSMYLCASSPGGNKYQETQYFGPGTRLLVL.

The CDR3 DNA sequence: TGTGCCAGCAGCCCCGGGGACAGACAAGAGACCCAGTACTTC. Protein: CASSPGDRQETQYF. V and J are TRBV5-8 and TRBJ2-5; 7 bases are a match to TRBD1. V lost 4 bases and J lost 2; bases outside the gene matches: 5. Germline lookup yields CDR1 SGHTS and CDR2 YDEGEE. The CDR3 spans 14 residues.

V usage is TRBV20-1 and J usage is TRBJ2-3, with D maybe TRBD2 (7 bases). Trimming stripped 3 bases from V and 5 bases from J, with 15 bases between. This CDR3 region has 14 residues. Germline lookup yields CDR1 DFQATT and CDR2 SNEGSKA (reference sequence). Here the CDR3 reads CSARGGGLVDTQYF. CDR3 DNA sequence: TGCAGTGCTAGGGGGGGGGGCTTGGTAGATACGCAGTATTTT.

This clonotype was seen more than once but under ten times. This chain uses TRBV19 with TRBJ2-3, with D hard to call. V lost 3 bases and J 6 bases, leaving 13 bases between the germline ends. CDR1 is LNHDA and CDR2 is SQIVND in the germline V gene (reference sequence). This CDR3 region has 14 residues. DNA for the CDR3: TGTGCCAGTAGTATTAATTCTGCCGTCGATACGCAGTATTTT. Amino acid sequence: CASSINSAVDTQYF.

This clonotype was counted a few times. The chain uses TRBV7-9 and TRBJ1-6, with D possibly TRBD1 on 5 matching bases. Trimming removed 5 bases at V and 2 bases at J, with 10 bases between. This CDR3 is built from 15 residues. CDR1 and CDR2 from the germline V gene are SEHNR and FQNEAQ (reference sequence). The CDR3, as DNA: TGTGCCAGCAGCCCGGGGGGTCCCTATAATTCACCCCTCCACTTT. This sequence encodes CASSPGGPYNSPLHF.

The chain carries TRBV27 and TRBJ2-7; 7 positions match TRBD1. Losses at the gene ends were 6 bases for V and 4 bases for J; bases not matched to a gene: 6. This CDR3 comprises 13 residues. Germline loops: CDR1 MNHEY, CDR2 SMNVEV (reference sequence). CDR3 nucleotides: TGTGCCAGCAGCAGGGACAGACAGTACGAGCAGTACTTC. It specifies CASSRDRQYEQYF.

This chain connects TRBV6-2 or TRBV6-3 to TRBJ2-6; D is uncertain. Germline loops: CDR1 MNHEY, CDR2 SVGEGT. Trimming shortened V by 4 bases and J by 0 bases, and 16 bases separated the two germline ends. This CDR3 comprises 18 residues. The CDR3 DNA reads as TGTGCCAGCAGTTCCCGCAATTCATTGAGCTCTGGGGCCAACGTCCTGACTTTC. As protein: CASSSRNSLSSGANVLTF.

This clonotype was seen only a few times. This rearrangement joins TRBV12-3 or TRBV12-4 to TRBJ2-5, with 7 bases matching TRBD2. The CDR3 runs to 15 residues. Trimming cost V 6 bases and J 5 bases; bases outside gene matches: 12. The CDR3 sequence: CASSPSGGRSETQYF. Here the CDR3 DNA reads TGTGCCAGCAGCCCCTCGGGGGGTCGCTCGGAGACCCAGTACTTC.